The clone carrying this T cell receptor (beta chain) was detected only a few times. These data belong to a study of identical twins. Germline values: CDR1 MNHNS, CDR2 SASEGT. The junction had 11 bases not matched to a gene; V was cut back by 6 bases and J by 8 bases. There are 15 residues in the CDR3. MiXCR, applied by TCRdb to the 5' RACE reads, yields one record per CDR3 protein. The table records 600,000 to 700,000 distinct CDR3 sequences, 21% of them present only once. This sample was shared with a second study, whose subject was T cells expressing NK-cell markers.

Sequenced: PBMCs. The clonotype comes from a woman aged 18-29 years in good health. This rearrangement joins TRBV6-1 to TRBJ2-1; 9 nucleotides line up with TRBD2. For the CDR3, the DNA is TGTGCCAGCAGCCCCCCCCTAGCGGGACCACATGAGCAGTTCTTC. Translated: CASSPPLAGPHEQFF.